Each of the 8 T cell receptor beta chains below was sequenced from the same sample in a study of regulatory T cells in long-lasting Graves disease (TCRdb year 2021). The time point label of this sample denotes: newly diagnosed GD, antithyroid drugs for less than 3 months. RNA was extracted from PBMCs in TRIzol for both TCR sequencing and RNA sequencing. Library method: multiplex PCR. For sequencing, an Illumina HiSeq 4000 was employed. TCR beta libraries were built with iRepertoire HTBI primers and Arm-PCR amplification of CDR3 regions. TCRdb reanalyzed the raw reads on its own, using fastp at Q25 for trimming and MiXCR for clone calling, and kept in-frame beta chains. Duplicate CDR3 protein sequences are folded into a single record with the most common DNA and genes. The sample table lists 550,000 to 600,000 distinct CDR3 sequences, around 15% of them with a count of one. In total, the top ten clones hold approximately 12% of the sample.

These same data were also listed under a study on T cells in Graves' hyperthyroidism and ophthalmopathy.

The material sequenced was peripheral blood mononuclear cells (PBMCs), taken at new diagnosis, from a patient treated with antithyroid drugs. The receptors shown here come from a man aged 18 to 29 with Graves disease. Donor details come from another sample of the same person, matched by shared clones.

This clonotype was counted ten times or more. This sequence joins TRBV2 and TRBJ2-3; 7 bases line up with TRBD2. With V trimmed by 2 bases and J by 5 bases, 4 bases remained unmatched. The germline gives CDR1 SNHLY, CDR2 FYNNEI. The CDR3 loop spans 14 amino acids. The CDR3 region has the DNA TGTGCCAGCAGTGAATCGTCGGGGGGAGATACGCAGTATTTT. As protein: CASSESSGGDTQYF.

This clonotype came up many times. This chain joins TRBV5-1 and TRBJ1-1, with 7 bases matching TRBD1. Looked up from germline, CDR1 is SGHRS and CDR2 is YFSETQ. J gave up 3 bases and V 4 bases, and 6 bases lay outside the gene matches. The CDR3 is made up of 14 amino acids. CDR3 in amino acids: CASSPTGQYTEAFF. The CDR3 DNA follows: TGCGCCAGCAGCCCAACGGGACAGTACACTGAAGCTTTCTTT.

The chain uses TRBV18 and TRBJ1-1; D is uncertain. Trimming pared 3 bases from V and 0 bases from J, leaving 17 bases between. This CDR3 contains 17 residues. Germline CDR1 KGHSH, CDR2 LQKENI. The CDR3: CASSPTTSSGLNTEAFF. Written as DNA, the CDR3 is TGTGCCAGCTCACCCACCACATCAAGTGGACTGAACACTGAAGCTTTCTTT.

This clonotype appeared a few times. The rearrangement links TRBV20-1 to TRBJ1-6; tentatively, D is TRBD1 (6 bases). Trimming cost V 6 bases and J 9 bases, with 18 bases left between them. The CDR3 contains 14 residues. Germline V gene sequence: CDR1 DFQATT, CDR2 SNEGSKA (reference sequence). The CDR3 sequence is CSAIGQLSSSPLHF. CDR3 DNA: TGCAGTGCAATTGGACAGCTTAGTAGTTCACCCCTCCACTTT.

This clonotype has a count of ten or more. The chain recombines TRBV29-1 with TRBJ2-1; 10 bases line up with TRBD2. The CDR3 is made up of 14 amino acids. The germline CDR1 and CDR2 sequences are SQVTM and ANQGSEA. With V trimmed by 3 bases and J by 9 bases, 8 bases remained unmatched. The chain's CDR3 is CSVEEREGLSEQFF. The CDR3, as DNA: TGCAGCGTTGAGGAGCGGGAGGGCCTGAGTGAGCAGTTCTTC.

J is TRBJ2-5 and V is TRBV2, with 10 bases aligning to TRBD2. The CDR3 loop spans 16 amino acids. V lost 6 bases, J lost 4 bases, and 11 bases stayed unmatched. Germline V gene sequence: CDR1 SNHLY, CDR2 FYNNEI. CDR3 sequence: CASRISLAGEVETQYF. The CDR3 bases are TGTGCCAGCAGAATAAGTCTAGCGGGAGAAGTAGAGACCCAGTACTTC.

This clonotype was recorded many times. The V call is TRBV10-3, the J call TRBJ1-2; D is uncertain. The CDR3 covers 14 residues. Germline assignment: CDR1 ENHRY and CDR2 SYGVKD. With 3 bases removed from V and 5 bases from J, the gap between germline ends came to 13 bases. The DNA for the CDR3 is TGTGCCATCAGTGATACAGCCGCCTCTTATGGCTACACCTTC. This sequence encodes CAISDTAASYGYTF.

This clonotype occurred a few times. The chain employs TRBV19 and TRBJ1-5; perhaps TRBD1 as D (5 bases). CDR3 size: 18 residues. Germline-derived CDR1 and CDR2 are LNHDA and SQIVND (reference sequence). With 1 base removed from V and 3 bases from J, the gap between germline ends came to 19 bases. CDR3 DNA: TGTGCCAGTAGTATAGCGACTACGGGGACTAGAAACAATCAGCCCCAGCATTTT. Translation gives CASSIATTGTRNNQPQHF.